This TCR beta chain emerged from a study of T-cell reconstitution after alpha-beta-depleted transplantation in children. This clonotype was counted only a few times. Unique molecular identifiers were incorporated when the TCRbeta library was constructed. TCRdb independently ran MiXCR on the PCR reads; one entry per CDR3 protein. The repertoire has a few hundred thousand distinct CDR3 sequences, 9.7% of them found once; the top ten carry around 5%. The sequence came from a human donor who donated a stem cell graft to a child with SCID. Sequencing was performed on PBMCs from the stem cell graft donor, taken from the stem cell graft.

The CDR3: CSVEVRGVNTEAFF. The CDR3 DNA is TGCAGCGTTGAGGTTCGGGGCGTGAACACTGAAGCTTTCTTT. The J gene is TRBJ1-1, the V gene TRBV29-1, with D perhaps matching TRBD1 (5 bases). CDR1 SQVTM and CDR2 ANQGSEA come from the germline V gene. V dropped 3 bases and J dropped 0 bases, with 11 bases sitting between them. The CDR3 is 14 amino acids.